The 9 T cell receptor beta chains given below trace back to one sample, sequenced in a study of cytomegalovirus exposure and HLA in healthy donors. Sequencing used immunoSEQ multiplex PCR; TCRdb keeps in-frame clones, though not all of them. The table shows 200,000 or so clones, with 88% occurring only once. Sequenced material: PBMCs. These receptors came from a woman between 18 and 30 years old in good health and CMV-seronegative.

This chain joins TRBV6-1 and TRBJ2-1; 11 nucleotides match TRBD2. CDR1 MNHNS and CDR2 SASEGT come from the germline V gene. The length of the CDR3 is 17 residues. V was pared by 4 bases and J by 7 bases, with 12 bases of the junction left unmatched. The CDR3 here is CASSARLAGQPMNEQFF. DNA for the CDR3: TGTGCCAGCAGTGCCCGACTAGCGGGACAACCTATGAATGAGCAGTTCTTC.

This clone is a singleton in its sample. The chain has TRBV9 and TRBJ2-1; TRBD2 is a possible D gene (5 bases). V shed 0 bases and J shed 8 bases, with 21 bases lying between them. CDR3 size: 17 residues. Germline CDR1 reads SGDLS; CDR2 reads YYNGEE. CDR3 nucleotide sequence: TGTGCCAGCAGCGTAGGCAAGGCTAGCCAGAGTGTCTATGAGCAGTTCTTC. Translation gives CASSVGKASQSVYEQFF.

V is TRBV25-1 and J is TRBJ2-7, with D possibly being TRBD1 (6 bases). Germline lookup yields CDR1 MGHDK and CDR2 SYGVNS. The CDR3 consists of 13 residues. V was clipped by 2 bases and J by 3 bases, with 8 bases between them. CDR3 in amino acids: CASSETGSYEQYF. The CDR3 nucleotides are TGTGCCAGCAGTGAAACAGGGAGCTACGAGCAGTACTTC.

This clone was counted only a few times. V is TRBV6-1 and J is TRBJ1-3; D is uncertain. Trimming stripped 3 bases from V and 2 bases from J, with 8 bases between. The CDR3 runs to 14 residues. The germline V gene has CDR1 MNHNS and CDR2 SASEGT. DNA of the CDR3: TGTGCCAGCAGTGATGAGGTTACTGGAAACACCATATATTTT. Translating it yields CASSDEVTGNTIYF.

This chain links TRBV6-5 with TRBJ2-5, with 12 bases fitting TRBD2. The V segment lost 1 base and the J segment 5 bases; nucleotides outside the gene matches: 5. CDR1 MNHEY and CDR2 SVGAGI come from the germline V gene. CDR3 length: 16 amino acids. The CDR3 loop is CASSYFGLAGSETQYF. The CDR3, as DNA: TGTGCCAGCAGTTACTTCGGACTAGCGGGATCTGAGACCCAGTACTTC.

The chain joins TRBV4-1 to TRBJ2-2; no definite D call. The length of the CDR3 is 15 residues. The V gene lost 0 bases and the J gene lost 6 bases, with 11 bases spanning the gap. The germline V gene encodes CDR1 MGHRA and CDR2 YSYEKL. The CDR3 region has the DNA TGCGCCAGCAGCCAAGATCTTGTAGTGCCCGGGGAGCTGTTTTTT. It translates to CASSQDLVVPGELFF.

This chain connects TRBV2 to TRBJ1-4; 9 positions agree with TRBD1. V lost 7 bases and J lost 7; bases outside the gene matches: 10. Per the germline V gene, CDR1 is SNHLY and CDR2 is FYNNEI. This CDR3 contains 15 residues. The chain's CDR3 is CASITGGSEIEKLFF. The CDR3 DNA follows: TGTGCCAGCATCACAGGGGGCTCGGAGATTGAAAAACTGTTTTTT. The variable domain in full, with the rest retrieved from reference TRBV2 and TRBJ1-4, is EPEVTQTPSHQVTQMGQEVILRCVPISNHLYFYWYRQILGQKVEFLVSFYNNEISEKSEIFDDQFSVERPDGSNFTLKIRSTKLEDSAMYFCASITGGSEIEKLFFGSGTQLSVL.

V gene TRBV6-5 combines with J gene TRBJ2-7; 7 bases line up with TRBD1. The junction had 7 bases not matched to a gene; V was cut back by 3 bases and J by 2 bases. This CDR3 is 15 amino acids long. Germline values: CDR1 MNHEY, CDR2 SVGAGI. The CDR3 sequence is CASSYSTGLTYEQYF. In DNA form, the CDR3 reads TGTGCCAGCAGTTATTCGACAGGGTTAACCTACGAGCAGTACTTC.

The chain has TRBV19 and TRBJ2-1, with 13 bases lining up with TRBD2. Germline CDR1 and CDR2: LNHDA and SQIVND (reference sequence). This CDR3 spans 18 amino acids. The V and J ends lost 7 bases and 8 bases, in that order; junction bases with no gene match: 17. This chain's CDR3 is CASMFLGLAGAGSHEQFF. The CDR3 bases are TGTGCCAGTATGTTCTTAGGACTAGCGGGAGCCGGATCACATGAGCAGTTCTTC.